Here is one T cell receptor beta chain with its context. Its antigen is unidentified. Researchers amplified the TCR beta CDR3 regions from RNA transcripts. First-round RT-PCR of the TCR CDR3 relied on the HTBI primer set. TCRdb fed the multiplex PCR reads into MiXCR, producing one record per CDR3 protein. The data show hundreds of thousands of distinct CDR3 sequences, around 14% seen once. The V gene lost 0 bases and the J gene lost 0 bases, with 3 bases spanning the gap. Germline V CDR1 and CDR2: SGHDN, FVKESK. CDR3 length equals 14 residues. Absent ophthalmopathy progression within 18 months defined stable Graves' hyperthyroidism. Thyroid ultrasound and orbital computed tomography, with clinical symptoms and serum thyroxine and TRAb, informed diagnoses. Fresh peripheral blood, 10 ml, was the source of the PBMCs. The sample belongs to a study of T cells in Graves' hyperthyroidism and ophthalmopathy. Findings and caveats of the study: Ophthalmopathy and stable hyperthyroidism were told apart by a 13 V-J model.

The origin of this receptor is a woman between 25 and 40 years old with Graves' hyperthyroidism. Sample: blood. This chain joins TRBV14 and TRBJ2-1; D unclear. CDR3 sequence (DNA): TGTGCCAGCAGCCAAGACAGCTCCTACAATGAGCAGTTCTTC. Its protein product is CASSQDSSYNEQFF.